This T cell receptor beta chain was captured by sequencing in a study of T cell responses to AZD1222 COVID-19 vaccine (dated by TCRdb to about 2021). For context, the study as a whole: TCR sequencing covered fewer than 250 trial participants: 207 given two doses of AZD1222 and 26 given two doses of MenACWY control vaccine. Enrollment into the trials was organized by age into subgroups of 18-55, 56-69 and 70-plus years, and those subgroups contained approximately 150, 30 and 60 TCR-sequenced participants, respectively.

Read against the paper, the sample's time point label means: baseline before first vaccination. The meaning of the sample's treatment or condition label: meningococcal conjugate vaccine given as trial control. The vaccinee samples were drawn from two UK trials, COV001 and COV002, one of which was a single-blind randomized controlled phase 2/3 trial testing AZD1222 (ChAdOx1 nCoV-19) in healthy adults. For TCRbeta chain sequencing, PBMC samples from trial participants were taken at day 0 and at day 28 after the second dose. The CDR3 regions of human TCRbeta chains were analyzed by immunosequencing. On the authors' methods: Repertoire TCRs were matched against a reference library of SARS-CoV-2-specific TCRs generated with the MIRA antigen-specificity platform. Breadth was defined as the fraction of unique TCRs that were SARS-CoV-2-associated, and depth was defined as the fraction of total T cells that were SARS-CoV-2-associated. Each spike-specific TCR was assigned to its reactive spike region and to a CD4 or CD8 class using the MIRA data. Log10-transformed breadth and depth values were compared by one-way ANOVA with Sidak's multiple comparisons tests. Here the immuneACCESS table is served through TCRdb, limited to in-frame sequences with V and J called. Missing clones are a known gap in these copies; in checked studies unresolved V genes cover under half, and the rest lacks a known reason. D and trimming come from the DNA, and the V and J calls and clone size come from that table. The sample table holds under 250,000 clones, of which 85% to 95% were seen once. The ten top clones hold 0.95% to 1.1% of the sample.

Overall results and qualifications from the work: Participants were mostly white British and included more females than males, and it was suggested by the authors that clonal diversity may have been underestimated. In the small 56-69-year group, the increase in depth fell short of significance, most likely because of low power. After two AZD1222 doses, both the breadth and the depth of spike-specific TCRs were significantly higher than at day 0 and than in MenACWY recipients. Reportedly, close to half of the unique spike-specific TCRs recognized epitopes lying outside the regions that are mutated in the B.1.351 and B.1.1.7 variants. CD4 TCRs associated with the vaccine covered the entire spike protein, and the dominant responses were in regions 160-218 and 743-854. Conclusions about previously exposed vaccinees are limited because only six or seven AZD1222 recipients were SARS-CoV-2 seropositive at baseline. Because no day 14 peak-response samples were available, repertoires were characterized only after the peak T cell response.

Reading from cysteine to phenylalanine, the CDR3 counts 13 amino acids. Only CDR3 DNA is held: 39 bases, read in frame from base 1. Relative to germline, V is missing 9 bases and J is missing 4 bases, with 8 bases of the junction outside any gene match. CDR1 and CDR2 were assigned from the germline V gene (reference sequence) as MNHEY and SMNVEV. This clone has just a few counts. The antigen it binds to is not known. Base qualities are not recorded, but no much larger clone differs from it by a single base. The receptor was isolated from an adult in good health. Sample: peripheral blood, taken on day 0 of MenACWY control vaccination. Rearrangement joined TRBV27 to TRBJ1-2, and TRBD1 matches 7 of the central bases. The bases read TGTGCCAGTGCCCTGACAGGGAGCTATGGCTACACCTTC. It specifies CASALTGSYGYTF.